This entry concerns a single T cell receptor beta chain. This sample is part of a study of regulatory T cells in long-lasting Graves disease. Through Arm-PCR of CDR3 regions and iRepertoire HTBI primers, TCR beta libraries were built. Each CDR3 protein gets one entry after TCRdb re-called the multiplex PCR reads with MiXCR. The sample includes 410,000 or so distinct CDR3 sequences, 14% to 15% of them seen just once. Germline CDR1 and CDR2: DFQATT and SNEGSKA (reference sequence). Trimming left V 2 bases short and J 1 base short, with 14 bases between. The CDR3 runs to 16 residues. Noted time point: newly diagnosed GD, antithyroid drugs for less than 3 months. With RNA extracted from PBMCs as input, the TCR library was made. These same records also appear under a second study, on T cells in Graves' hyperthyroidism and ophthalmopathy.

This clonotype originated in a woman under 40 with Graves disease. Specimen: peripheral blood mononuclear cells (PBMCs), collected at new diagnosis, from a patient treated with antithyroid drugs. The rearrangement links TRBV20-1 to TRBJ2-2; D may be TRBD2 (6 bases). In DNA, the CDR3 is TGCAGTGCTAGACAGGAGGGGTTAGAGAACACCGGGGAGCTGTTTTTT. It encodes CSARQEGLENTGELFF.